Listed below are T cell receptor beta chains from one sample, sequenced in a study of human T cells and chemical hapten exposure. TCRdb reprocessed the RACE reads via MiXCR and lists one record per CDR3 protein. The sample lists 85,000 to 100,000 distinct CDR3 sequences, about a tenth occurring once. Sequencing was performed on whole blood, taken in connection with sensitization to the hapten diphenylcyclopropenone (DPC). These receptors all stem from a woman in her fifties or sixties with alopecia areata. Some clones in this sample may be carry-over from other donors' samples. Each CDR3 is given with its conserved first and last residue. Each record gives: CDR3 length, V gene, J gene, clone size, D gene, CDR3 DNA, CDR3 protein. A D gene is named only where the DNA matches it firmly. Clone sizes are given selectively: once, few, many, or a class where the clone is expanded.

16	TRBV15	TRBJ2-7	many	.	TGTGCCACCAGCAGAGGCTTGGCTGCCGGGAACTACGAGCAGTACTTC	CATSRGLAAGNYEQYF
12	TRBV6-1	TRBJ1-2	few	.	TGTGCCAGCAGTGACTTTGCCCGAGGCTACACCTTC	CASSDFARGYTF
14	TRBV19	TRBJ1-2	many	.	TGTGCCAGTAGTGTCGACCCCCCGGGACTTCACTACACCTTC	CASSVDPPGLHYTF
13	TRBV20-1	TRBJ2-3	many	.	TGCAGTGCCGCCTGGGGGGTTCGAGATACGCAGTATTTT	CSAAWGVRDTQYF
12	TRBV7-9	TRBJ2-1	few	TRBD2	TGTGCCAGAGCGGGGCCACAGAATGAGCAGTTCTTC	CARAGPQNEQFF
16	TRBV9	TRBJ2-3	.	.	TGTGCCAGCAGCGTCACTAGTTTGGCTAACACAGATACGCAGTATTTT	CASSVTSLANTDTQYF
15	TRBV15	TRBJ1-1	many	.	TGTGCCACCAGCAGAGATTCGACAGCCGCAAGTGAAGCTTTCTTT	CATSRDSTAASEAFF
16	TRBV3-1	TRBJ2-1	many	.	TGTGCCAGCAGCCAAGATTTGTGGGGTTCCTACAATGAGCAGTTCTTC	CASSQDLWGSYNEQFF
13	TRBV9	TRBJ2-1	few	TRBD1	TGTGCCAGCAGTCCCAGGGGACAGGGTGAGCAGTTCTTC	CASSPRGQGEQFF
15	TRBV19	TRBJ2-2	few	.	TGTGCCAGTGCTTTGCCCGTGAATGGCACCGGGGAGCTGTTTTTT	CASALPVNGTGELFF
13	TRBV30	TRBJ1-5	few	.	TGTGCCTGGAGTGAGGTTTTGGGTCAGCCCCAGCATTTT	CAWSEVLGQPQHF
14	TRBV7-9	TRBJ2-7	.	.	TGTGCCAGCAGCTTAGTTCCAGGGACCTACGAGCAGTACTTC	CASSLVPGTYEQYF
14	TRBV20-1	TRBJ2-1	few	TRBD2	TGCAGTGCTAGAGCTGCGGGGGGGTACAATGAGCAGTTCTTC	CSARAAGGYNEQFF
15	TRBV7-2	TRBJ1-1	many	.	TGTGCCAGCAGCTTACCTGCAGGTATGAACACTGAAGCTTTCTTT	CASSLPAGMNTEAFF
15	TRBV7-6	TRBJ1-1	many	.	TGTGCCAGCAGCGCGTACCCCGAAAGGAACACTGAAGCTTTCTTT	CASSAYPERNTEAFF
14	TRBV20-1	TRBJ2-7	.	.	TGCAGTGCTAGCCCTCCGGGGGGCGTTCACGAGCAGTACTTC	CSASPPGGVHEQYF
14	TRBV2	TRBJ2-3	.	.	TGTGCCAGCAGTGTCTCCAGGTCCACAGATACGCAGTATTTT	CASSVSRSTDTQYF
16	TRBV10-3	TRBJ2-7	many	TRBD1	TGTGCCATCAGTGAGTCGGGGGTGGACAGGGGCTACGAGCAGTACTTC	CAISESGVDRGYEQYF
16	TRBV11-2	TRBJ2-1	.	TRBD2	TGTGCCAGCAGCTTAGTAGCGGGGGGCCCCTACAATGAGCAGTTCTTC	CASSLVAGGPYNEQFF
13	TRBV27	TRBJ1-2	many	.	TGTGCCAGCAGTTCCCACGGGGGCGGCGGCTACACCTTC	CASSSHGGGGYTF
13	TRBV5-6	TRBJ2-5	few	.	TGTGCCAGCAGCTTGGGTGGGATCGGGACCCAGTACTTC	CASSLGGIGTQYF
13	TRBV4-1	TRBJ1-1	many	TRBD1	TGCGCCAGCAGCCAAGATTCGGACAGGGGACCTTTCTTT	CASSQDSDRGPFF
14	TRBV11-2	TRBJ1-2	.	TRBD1	TGTGCCAGCAGGCGACAGGGGGTGGACAATGGCTACACCTTC	CASRRQGVDNGYTF
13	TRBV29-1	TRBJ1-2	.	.	TGCAGCTCCCCCGGGACAAGGGGAGGAGGCTACACCTTC	CSSPGTRGGGYTF
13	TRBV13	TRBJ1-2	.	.	TGTGCCAGCAGCTTAGGGACAGGAGGGGGCTACACCTTC	CASSLGTGGGYTF
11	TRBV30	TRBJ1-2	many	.	TGTGCCTGGAGAGACTTGTCTGGCTACACCTTC	CAWRDLSGYTF
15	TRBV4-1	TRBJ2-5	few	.	TGCGCCAGCAGCCACTACATAGGGGGGCAAGAGACCCAGTACTTC	CASSHYIGGQETQYF
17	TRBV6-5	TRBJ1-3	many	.	TGTGCCAGCAGTTCTCAGGGTTATCGGTCTGGTGGAAACACCATATATTTT	CASSSQGYRSGGNTIYF
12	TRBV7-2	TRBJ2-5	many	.	TGTGCCAGCACCTCCGACAGTGAGACCCAGTACTTC	CASTSDSETQYF
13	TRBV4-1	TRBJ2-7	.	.	TGCGCCAGCAGCCAAGATGGGGGGTACGAGCAGTACTTC	CASSQDGGYEQYF
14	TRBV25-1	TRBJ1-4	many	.	TGTGCCAGCAGTTCGGGGACAACTAATGAAAAACTGTTTTTT	CASSSGTTNEKLFF
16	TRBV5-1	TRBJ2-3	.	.	TGCGCCAGCAGCTTGGAGGGTCGGTCTACCACAGATACGCAGTATTTT	CASSLEGRSTTDTQYF
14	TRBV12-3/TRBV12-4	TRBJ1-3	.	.	TGTGCCAGCAGTTTTCTAATTTCTGGAAACACCATATATTTT	CASSFLISGNTIYF
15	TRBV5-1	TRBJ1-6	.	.	TGCGCCAGCAGCTTGGGACTGGAAAAGTCGTCACCCCTCCACTTT	CASSLGLEKSSPLHF
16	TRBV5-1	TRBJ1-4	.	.	TGCGCCAGCAGCTTGGGCCCAGCAGGGGCGGATGAAAAACTGTTTTTT	CASSLGPAGADEKLFF
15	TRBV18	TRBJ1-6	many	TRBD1	TGTGCCAGCTCACCGGGGACAGGGGCTGGGTCACCCCTCCACTTT	CASSPGTGAGSPLHF